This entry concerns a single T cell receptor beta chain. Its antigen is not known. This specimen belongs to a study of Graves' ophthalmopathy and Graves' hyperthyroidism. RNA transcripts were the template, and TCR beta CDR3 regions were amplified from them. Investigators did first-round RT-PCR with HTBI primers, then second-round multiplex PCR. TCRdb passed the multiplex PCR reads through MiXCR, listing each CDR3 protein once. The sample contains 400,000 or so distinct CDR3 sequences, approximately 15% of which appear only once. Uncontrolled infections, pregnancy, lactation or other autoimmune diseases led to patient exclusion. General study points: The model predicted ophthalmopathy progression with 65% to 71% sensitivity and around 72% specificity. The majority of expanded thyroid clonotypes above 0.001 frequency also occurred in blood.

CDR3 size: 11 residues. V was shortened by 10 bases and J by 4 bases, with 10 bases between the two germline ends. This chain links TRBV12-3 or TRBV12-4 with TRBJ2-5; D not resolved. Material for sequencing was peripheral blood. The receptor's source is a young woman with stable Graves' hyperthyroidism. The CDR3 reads CATGVRETQYF. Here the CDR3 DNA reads TGTGCCACCGGTGTTCGAGAGACCCAGTACTTC.